This T cell receptor beta chain originates from a study of cytomegalovirus exposure and HLA in healthy donors. Study-wide context: Both the approximately 120 validation repertoires and the 600 to 750 first-cohort repertoires used the same platform, as reported by a later analysis.

The data were produced by immunoSEQ multiplex PCR, yet TCRdb's version contains in-frame clones alone and is incomplete. The sample holds 90,000 to 150,000 clones; roughly 82% are singletons and the top ten take roughly 5%. Study findings and constraints: Both high specificity and high sensitivity reportedly marked the classifier's diagnosis of cytomegalovirus status. The authors confirmed in vitro that a few CMV-associated chains were specific for CMV antigens.

The donors were members of the validation cohort, which comprised 100 to 150 subjects and was separate from the first cohort of more than 500 subjects. Worth noting for this clone: The antigen is not known.

The CDR3 loop spans 11 amino acids. The germline V gene has CDR1 LGHNT and CDR2 FRNRAP. V was clipped by 1 base and J by 7 bases, with 5 bases between them. The chain recombines TRBV12-5 with TRBJ2-7; the D is unclear. The sequenced sample consisted of PBMCs. This TCR was sampled from a man younger than 35 in good health and CMV-seronegative. CDR3 sequence (DNA): TGTGCTAGTGGTTTGGGTCAGGAGCAGTACTTC. Residues: CASGLGQEQYF.